The 12 T cell receptor beta chains below come from one sample, sequenced in a study of blood T cells in healthy people across ages. It was with a sample-barcoded 5' primer and a J-beta primer mix that a second PCR of roughly 7 to 12 cycles was run. TCRdb reprocessed the 5' RACE reads with MiXCR, giving one entry per CDR3 protein. The repertoire has more than 1,000,000 distinct CDR3 sequences, 20% to 25% of them found once; the top ten carry about 0.69%. This sample was shared with a second study, whose subject was T cells of mothers and their children.

The specimen sequenced was blood. These receptors were collected from a girl aged 2-10 years in good health.

The J gene is TRBJ2-1, the V gene TRBV15, with TRBD1 matching over 8 bases. The CDR3 is made up of 15 amino acids. V lost 0 bases and J lost 3; bases outside the gene matches: 1. Germline-derived CDR1 and CDR2 are LNHNV and YYDKDF (reference sequence). The CDR3, as DNA: TGTGCCACCAGCAGAGATGGGACAGGCTACAATGAGCAGTTCTTC. It encodes CATSRDGTGYNEQFF.

Details on this clonotype: One end of the junction does not line up with germline, which may come from a read error. V gene TRBV2 combines with J gene TRBJ2-1; the D call may be TRBD1 or TRBD2 (6 bases each). Germline V CDR1 and CDR2: SNHLY, FYNNEI. The CDR3 contains 12 residues. CDR3 protein: CASKEPGANVLF. DNA of the CDR3: TGTGCCAGCAAGGAGCCGGGGGCGAACGTGCTCTTC.

This clonotype turned up a few times. This chain uses TRBV29-1 with TRBJ1-5; 9 bases agree with TRBD1. This CDR3 comprises 13 residues. V was pared by 5 bases and J by 6 bases, with 5 bases of the junction left unmatched. Germline V gene sequence: CDR1 SQVTM, CDR2 ANQGSEA. CDR3 sequence: CSVIQTGGQPQHF. CDR3 DNA sequence: TGCAGCGTTATCCAGACAGGGGGTCAGCCCCAGCATTTT.

The chain carries TRBV5-5 and TRBJ1-3, with a weak D call TRBD1 (5 bases). The V end lost 4 bases, the J end lost 1 base, and 15 bases lay between the germline ends. The V gene's germline CDR1 is SGHKS and CDR2 YYEKEE (reference sequence). The CDR3 totals 16 residues. The DNA for the CDR3 is TGTGCCAGCAGCAGCCCCGGGACCAAGTCTGGAAACACCATATATTTT. Translating gives CASSSPGTKSGNTIYF.

The chain is built from TRBV5-6 and TRBJ1-1; no clear D gene. Deletions cut 4 bases from V and 14 bases from J, with 21 bases between. Germline V CDR1 and CDR2: SGHDT, YYEEEE. The CDR3 runs to 13 residues. The CDR3 spells CASSPPSTVGAFF. As DNA, the CDR3 is TGTGCCAGCAGCCCTCCTTCCACGGTCGGAGCCTTCTTT.

The chain recombines TRBV11-1 with TRBJ2-5; D gene unclear. The DNA end favors TRBJ2-1, so the J call may be wrong. The CDR3 spans 12 residues. Germline-derived CDR1 and CDR2 are SGHAT and FQDESV (reference sequence). The CDR3 sequence is CASSLLLNEQFF. CDR3 bases: TGTGCCAGCAGCTTACTTCTGAATGAGCAGTTCTTC.

The table lists this clonotype with many counts. The chain is built from TRBV3-1 and TRBJ2-7; D is uncertain. Trimming took off 3 bases at V and 2 bases at J, with 2 bases between the two ends. The CDR3 is 11 amino acids. CDR1 is LGHDT and CDR2 is YNNKEL in the germline V gene (reference sequence). This CDR3 is CASSHTYEQYF. The DNA of the CDR3 is TGTGCCAGCAGCCATACCTACGAGCAGTACTTC.

In its sample, this clonotype was seen a few times. The DNA for the CDR3 is TGCAGTGCTAGAGACGGAGGCAGGGGGCTTTCACCCCTCCACTTT. Amino acids: CSARDGGRGLSPLHF. V gene TRBV20-1 combines with J gene TRBJ1-6; 8 nucleotides line up with TRBD1. Germline values: CDR1 DFQATT, CDR2 SNEGSKA (reference sequence). The CDR3 has 15 amino acids. Trimming at V came to 0 bases and at J to 9 bases, leaving 7 bases not matched to a gene.

This clonotype turned up a few times. This chain joins TRBV7-2 and TRBJ1-2, with 7 bases fitting TRBD1. Trimming cost V 0 bases and J 3 bases; bases outside gene matches: 1. Germline V gene sequence: CDR1 SGHTA, CDR2 FQGNSA. The CDR3 runs 14 residues. The CDR3 reads CASSLATGDYGYTF. In DNA form, the CDR3 reads TGTGCCAGCAGCTTAGCTACAGGGGACTATGGCTACACCTTC.

V usage is TRBV7-2 and J usage is TRBJ2-1, with TRBD2 identical over 11 bases. V lost 2 bases to trimming and J lost 0 bases; unmatched junction nucleotides: 12. The length of the CDR3 is 20 residues. CDR1 is SGHTA and CDR2 is FQGNSA in the germline V gene. This CDR3 reads CASSLSLALAGDFSYNEQFF. The CDR3 DNA reads as TGTGCCAGCAGCTTAAGTTTGGCACTAGCGGGGGACTTCTCCTACAATGAGCAGTTCTTC.

This chain links TRBV6-5 with TRBJ1-4, with a weak D call TRBD1 (5 bases). The V end lost 6 bases, the J end lost 11 bases, and 19 bases lay between the germline ends. Germline values: CDR1 MNHEY, CDR2 SVGAGI. The CDR3 is 14 amino acids. CDR3 coding DNA: TGTGCCAGCAGCCCAGAGTTGAGGGGCCGGAAACTGTTTTTT. Translating it yields CASSPELRGRKLFF.

CDR3 region: CASSSLFPGQETQYF. The CDR3 DNA is TGTGCCAGCAGCTCGCTATTTCCAGGGCAAGAGACCCAGTACTTC. V and J are TRBV7-9 and TRBJ2-5, with TRBD1 as a possible D gene (5 bases). V lost 4 bases, J lost 2 bases, and 14 bases lay in between. The CDR3 spans 15 residues. CDR1 is SEHNR and CDR2 is FQNEAQ in the germline V gene (reference sequence).